One and the same sample provided the 11 T cell receptor beta chains below, sequenced in a study of shared clonotypes between healthy human individuals. The table came from immunoSEQ multiplex PCR; TCRdb's copy has only in-frame clones and leaves some out. The profile shows around 2.3 million clones, under 97% of them singletons. The sequenced material came from naive CD4+ T cells sorted from blood. Subset reported: CD45RA+ positively selected. The origin of the receptors is a man younger than 30 in good health.

Concerning this clone itself: The sample carries other DNA sequences with the same CDR3. The chain carries TRBV5-4 and TRBJ2-2; D ambiguous. Germline CDR1 reads SGHNT; CDR2 reads YYREEE (reference sequence). Trimming took 0 bases from V and 4 from J, leaving 7 bases between them. The CDR3 totals 14 residues. Here the CDR3 reads CASSLDLGTGELFF. The CDR3 nucleotides are TGTGCCAGCAGCTTGGATCTAGGCACCGGGGAGCTGTTTTTT. Supplemented by reference TRBV5-4 and TRBJ2-2, the full variable domain reads ETGVTQSPTHLIKTRGQQVTLRCSSQSGHNTVSWYQQALGQGPQFIFQYYREEENGRGNFPPRFSGLQFPNYSSELNVNALELDDSALYLCASSLDLGTGELFFGEGSRLTVL.

The chain employs TRBV6-1 and TRBJ2-3; 8 bases agree with TRBD2. Germline V gene data show CDR1 as MNHNS and CDR2 as SASEGT. Trimming removed 0 bases from V and 0 bases from J; junction bases left unmatched: 5. The CDR3 is 17 residues long. The CDR3 loop reads CASSEAMSGGSTDTQYF. For the CDR3, the DNA is TGTGCCAGCAGTGAAGCCATGAGCGGGGGCAGCACAGATACGCAGTATTTT.

The rearrangement links TRBV7-9 to TRBJ1-3; the D is unclear. The CDR3 has 15 residues. The V gene lost 4 bases and the J gene lost 7 bases, with 17 bases spanning the gap. Germline V gene lookup returns CDR1 SEHNR and CDR2 FQNEAQ (reference sequence). DNA of the CDR3: TGTGCCAGCAGCTCCTCGGGGAGGGCCGGTAACACCATATATTTT. This translates into CASSSSGRAGNTIYF.

This clone was picked up one time. CDR3 bases: TGTGCCAGCAGCCCAAGGACCGGGACGGAGAACACTGAAGCTTTCTTT. This sequence encodes CASSPRTGTENTEAFF. The J gene is TRBJ1-1, the V gene TRBV7-9, with D maybe TRBD1 (5 bases). The germline V gene encodes CDR1 SEHNR and CDR2 FQNEAQ (reference sequence). Deletions cut 5 bases from V and 1 base from J, with 17 bases between. The CDR3 has 16 residues. The whole variable domain, filled in from reference TRBV7-9 and TRBJ1-1, reads DTGVSQNPRHKITKRGQNVTFRCDPISEHNRLYWYRQTLGQGPEFLTYFQNEAQLEKSRLLSDRFSAERPKGSFSTLEIQRTEQGDSAMYLCASSPRTGTENTEAFFGQGTRLTVV.

CDR3 nucleotides: TGTGCCAGCAGCCAAGGGGGCGGGGGCCATCGGACCCAGTACTTC. It specifies CASSQGGGGHRTQYF. The chain employs TRBV14 and TRBJ2-5, with TRBD2 as a possible D gene (7 bases). The CDR3 is 15 amino acids. From germline, CDR1 is SGHDN and CDR2 FVKESK. The V end lost 1 base, the J end lost 7 bases, and 16 bases lay between the germline ends.

Points on this clone: The identical CDR3 is also encoded by other nucleotide sequences in the sample. The rearrangement uses TRBV7-2 and TRBJ2-7, with 9 nucleotides matching TRBD1. V trimming: 5 bases; J trimming: 0 bases; junction bases outside the gene matches: 2. The CDR3 has 14 amino acids. The germline V gene encodes CDR1 SGHTA and CDR2 FQGNSA. CDR3 region: CASSPDRGSYEQYF. The CDR3 nucleotides read TGTGCCAGCAGCCCGGACAGGGGCTCCTACGAGCAGTACTTC. The full variable domain, with the rest looked up from reference TRBV7-2 and TRBJ2-7, is GAGVSQSPSNKVTEKGKDVELRCDPISGHTALYWYRQSLGQGLEFLIYFQGNSAPDKSGLPSDRFSAERTGGSVSTLTIQRTQQEDSAVYLCASSPDRGSYEQYFGPGTRLTVT.

This chain links TRBV14 with TRBJ2-7, with D possibly TRBD1 on 6 matching bases. Per the germline V gene, CDR1 is SGHDN and CDR2 is FVKESK. The CDR3 loop spans 16 amino acids. V was clipped by 0 bases and J by 1 base, with 13 bases between them. CDR3 loop: CASSQDWAGASYEQYF. The DNA of the CDR3 is TGTGCCAGCAGCCAAGATTGGGCAGGGGCTTCCTACGAGCAGTACTTC.

CDR3 in DNA: TGTGCCAGCACCCTTGACCGGGACAGCACATATAGCAATCAGCCCCAGCATTTT. Amino acids: CASTLDRDSTYSNQPQHF. The V call is TRBV7-9, the J call TRBJ1-5; TRBD1 agrees at 7 bases. There are 18 residues in the CDR3. In germline, CDR1 is SEHNR, CDR2 FQNEAQ (reference sequence). The V segment lost 7 bases and the J segment 0 bases; nucleotides outside the gene matches: 15.

The chain carries TRBV29-1 and TRBJ1-2; D might be TRBD1 (5 bases). The CDR3 is 14 residues long. V gave up 2 bases and J gave up 2 bases, with 12 bases separating them. CDR1 SQVTM and CDR2 ANQGSEA come from the germline V gene. CDR3 bases: TGCAGCGTTGAAAAATATCGGGGCAACTATGGCTACACCTTC. It codes for CSVEKYRGNYGYTF. Using reference TRBV29-1 and TRBJ1-2 for the parts outside the CDR3, the full variable domain is SAVISQKPSRDICQRGTSLTIQCQVDSQVTMMFWYRQQPGQSLTLIATANQGSEATYESGFVIDKFPISRPNLTFSTLTVSNMSPEDSSIYLCSVEKYRGNYGYTFGSGTRLTVV.

The J gene is TRBJ2-7, the V gene TRBV5-5; the D gene could be TRBD1 or TRBD2 (5 bases each). Looked up from germline, CDR1 is SGHKS and CDR2 is YYEKEE (reference sequence). Trimming stripped 0 bases from V and 0 bases from J, with 10 bases between. The CDR3 has 15 residues. The CDR3 nucleotides read TGTGCCAGCAGCTTGGGAGGGACGAGCTCCTACGAGCAGTACTTC. Translating it yields CASSLGGTSSYEQYF.

The gene calls are TRBV11-3 and TRBJ2-3; TRBD2 aligns across 14 bases. The CDR3 is 17 residues long. The V and J ends lost 5 bases and 2 bases, in that order; junction bases with no gene match: 6. CDR1 SGHNT and CDR2 YENEEA come from the germline V gene. The CDR3, as DNA: TGTGCCAGCAGCCCAAGGGGACTAGCGGGAGACACAGATACGCAGTATTTT. Translating gives CASSPRGLAGDTDTQYF.